Listed below are T cell receptor beta chains from one sample, sequenced in a study of cytomegalovirus exposure and HLA in healthy donors. Only in-frame clones appear in the TCRdb table, and some are missing; sequencing was by immunoSEQ multiplex PCR. The data hold about 98,000 clones, with about 76% observed a single time. Specimen: PBMCs. These receptor sequences come from a human donor in good health. CDR3s include the opening cysteine and the closing phenylalanine or tryptophan. The D gene is left open where the match is weak. Where a row states a size, it is once, few, many or the class of an expanded clone; other rows omit it.

>13|TRBV7-9|TRBJ1-2|.|.
CASSTTVNYGYTF
TGTGCCAGCAGTACGACAGTTAACTATGGCTACACCTTC
>13|TRBV19|TRBJ1-1|few|.
CASKRAGWTEAFF
TGTGCCAGTAAAAGGGCAGGGTGGACTGAAGCTTTCTTT
>13|TRBV11-2|TRBJ2-7|once|.
CASTGRQSYEQYF
TGTGCCAGCACGGGAAGGCAATCCTACGAGCAGTACTTC
>15|TRBV7-2|TRBJ1-5|.|.
CASSINRAGNQPQHF
TGTGCCAGCAGCATCAACAGGGCGGGCAATCAGCCCCAGCATTTT
>15|TRBV5-6|TRBJ2-1|.|TRBD1
CASSFAGQGYNEQFF
TGTGCCAGCAGCTTTGCGGGACAGGGCTACAATGAGCAGTTCTTC
>14|TRBV6-6|TRBJ1-2|.|.
CASSCSGGAGGYTF
TGTGCCAGCAGTTGCTCGGGGGGGGCGGGTGGCTACACCTTC
>15|TRBV5-1|TRBJ2-1|.|TRBD2
CASSLSSGVGGEQFF
TGCGCCAGCAGCTTGTCCAGCGGGGTCGGCGGTGAGCAGTTCTTC
>13|TRBV30|TRBJ1-2|.|.
CAWMGPTYSGYTF
TGTGCCTGGATGGGCCCGACCTATTCCGGCTACACCTTC
>13|TRBV7-2|TRBJ2-5|.|.
CASSRGRGETQYF
TGTGCCAGCAGCCGAGGACGGGGGGAGACCCAGTACTTC
>11|TRBV2|TRBJ2-5|.|.
CATQGLETQYF
TGTGCCACCCAGGGGCTGGAGACCCAGTACTTC
>16|TRBV7-9|TRBJ2-4|.|TRBD2
CASSRTSGGTEVIQYF
TGTGCCAGCAGCCGGACTAGCGGGGGGACCGAGGTCATTCAGTACTTC
>15|TRBV5-1|TRBJ2-3|.|TRBD2
CASLSGGASTDTQYF
TGCGCCAGCCTTAGCGGGGGAGCTAGCACAGATACGCAGTATTTT
>13|TRBV14|TRBJ1-5|.|.
CASSQDFSQPQHF
TGTGCCAGCAGCCAAGATTTTAGCCAGCCCCAGCATTTT
>15|TRBV6-5|TRBJ2-2|.|.
CASSYSMGASGELFF
TGTGCCAGCAGTTACTCGATGGGGGCATCCGGGGAGCTGTTTTTT
>13|TRBV5-1|TRBJ1-1|few|.
CASNSAVGGEAFF
TGCGCCAGCAACTCGGCGGTCGGGGGTGAAGCTTTCTTT
>15|TRBV19|TRBJ1-5|.|.
CASSILGPSNQPQHF
TGTGCCAGTAGTATCCTGGGCCCTAGCAATCAGCCCCAGCATTTT
>15|TRBV6-5|TRBJ1-4|.|.
CASSRTVTTNEKLFF
TGTGCCAGCAGTCGGACAGTGACAACTAATGAAAAACTGTTTTTT
>14|TRBV15|TRBJ1-1|.|.
CATSRDTGRTEAFF
TGTGCCACCAGCAGAGATACAGGGCGCACTGAAGCTTTCTTT
>15|TRBV5-1|TRBJ2-1|.|.
CASSLGSGSYNEQFF
TGCGCCAGCAGCTTGGGGTCCGGGTCCTACAATGAGCAGTTCTTC
>16|TRBV7-2|TRBJ1-4|.|.
CASSPMLGGSNEKLFF
TGTGCCAGCAGCCCTATGCTTGGGGGCTCTAATGAAAAACTGTTTTTT
>18|TRBV7-6|TRBJ2-1|.|TRBD2
CASSFAVAGGAAYNEQFF
TGTGCCAGCAGCTTTGCCGTAGCGGGCGGGGCTGCCTACAATGAGCAGTTCTTC
>13|TRBV5-4|TRBJ1-6|.|.
CASSLWADSKIHF
TGTGCCAGCAGCTTATGGGCGGACAGTAAAATCCACTTT
>14|TRBV7-6|TRBJ2-3|.|TRBD2
CASSWTSGDNTQYF
TGTGCCAGCAGCTGGACTAGCGGGGACAATACGCAGTATTTT
>15|TRBV30|TRBJ1-2|.|TRBD1
CAWSPWTGFRLGYTF
TGTGCCTGGAGTCCCTGGACAGGGTTTCGTCTAGGCTACACCTTC
>13|TRBV10-1|TRBJ1-6|.|.
CASSEGAASPLHF
TGCGCCAGCAGTGAGGGGGCAGCTTCACCCCTCCACTTT
>14|TRBV9|TRBJ1-1|.|.
CASSVESGRTEAFF
TGTGCCAGCAGCGTAGAATCAGGGCGCACTGAAGCTTTCTTT
>13|TRBV15|TRBJ2-7|.|TRBD2
CATRAAGGYEQYF
TGTGCCACCAGGGCTGCGGGAGGGTACGAGCAGTACTTC
>18|TRBV4-3|TRBJ2-5|.|.
CASSQDSLAVRAARTQYF
TGCGCCAGCAGCCAAGATTCCTTAGCGGTTAGGGCGGCAAGGACCCAGTACTTC
>16|TRBV7-6|TRBJ2-3|.|TRBD2
CASSLRTSGTTDTQYF
TGTGCCAGCAGCCTAAGGACTAGCGGAACCACAGATACGCAGTATTTT
>17|TRBV7-2|TRBJ2-2|.|TRBD2
CASSLGTSGRRTGELFF
TGTGCCAGCAGCCTCGGGACTAGCGGGAGGCGGACCGGGGAGCTGTTTTTT
>14|TRBV5-1|TRBJ1-3|.|.
CASSSDNSGNTIYF
TGCGCCAGCAGCTCGGACAACTCTGGAAACACCATATATTTT
>16|TRBV5-1|TRBJ2-1|.|.
CASSGREGVSYNEQFF
TGCGCCAGCAGCGGTCGCGAGGGAGTTTCCTACAATGAGCAGTTCTTC
>13|TRBV6-5|TRBJ2-5|.|.
CASGGPNQETQYF
TGTGCCAGCGGCGGCCCAAACCAAGAGACCCAGTACTTC
>13|TRBV11-3|TRBJ2-2|many|.
CASSSRDPGELFF
TGTGCCAGCAGCTCCAGGGATCCCGGGGAGCTGTTTTTT
>13|TRBV27|TRBJ1-1|.|TRBD1
CASSFTGQREAFF
TGTGCCAGCAGTTTTACGGGACAGCGAGAAGCTTTCTTT
>14|TRBV10-3|TRBJ2-7|.|.
CAITSTPGADEQYF
TGTGCCATCACCTCAACCCCAGGGGCAGACGAGCAGTACTTC
>16|TRBV19|TRBJ1-1|.|.
CASSIRRGQGGAEAFF
TGTGCCAGTAGTATTCGAAGAGGCCAGGGTGGGGCTGAAGCTTTCTTT
>14|TRBV2|TRBJ2-3|.|TRBD2
CASKKREVIDTQYF
TGTGCCAGCAAAAAGCGGGAGGTAATAGATACGCAGTATTTT
>12|TRBV19|TRBJ1-2|.|.
CVRNDRNYGYTF
TGTGTCCGAAACGACAGGAACTATGGCTACACCTTC
>12|TRBV10-1|TRBJ2-7|.|.
CASSVGENEQYF
TGCGCCAGCAGTGTCGGGGAGAACGAGCAGTACTTC
>15|TRBV14|TRBJ1-6|.|TRBD1
CASGQQGVGVSPLHF
TGTGCCAGCGGCCAACAGGGGGTTGGTGTCTCACCCCTCCACTTT
>15|TRBV6-6|TRBJ2-2|.|TRBD1
CASSYPGGGSGELFF
TGTGCCAGCAGTTACCCAGGGGGCGGATCCGGGGAGCTGTTTTTT
>14|TRBV7-9|TRBJ1-2|.|TRBD1
CASSTSGTEDGYTF
TGTGCCAGCAGTACCTCCGGGACAGAAGATGGCTACACCTTC
>13|TRBV27|TRBJ1-2|.|TRBD1
CASRTTGSYGYTF
TGTGCCAGCAGGACGACAGGGAGCTATGGCTACACCTTC
>14|TRBV30|TRBJ1-6|.|TRBD1
CAWSTGQGRPPLHF
TGTGCCTGGAGTACTGGACAGGGTCGGCCACCCCTCCACTTT
>16|TRBV5-1|TRBJ2-5|.|TRBD1
CASSLRRDRGQETQYF
TGCGCCAGCAGCTTGCGGCGTGACAGGGGGCAAGAGACCCAGTACTTC
>14|TRBV5-1|TRBJ1-2|.|TRBD1
CASSLDGQGSGYTF
TGCGCCAGCAGCTTGGATGGACAGGGTAGTGGCTACACCTTC
>18|TRBV6-4|TRBJ1-5|.|.
CASSDTREAEYSNQPQHF
TGTGCCAGCAGTGATACTCGGGAAGCCGAGTATAGCAATCAGCCCCAGCATTTT
>15|TRBV15|TRBJ2-3|.|TRBD1
CATSPTGVWTDTQYF
TGTGCCACCAGCCCGACAGGGGTCTGGACAGATACGCAGTATTTT